This T cell receptor beta chain was sequenced in a study of blood T cell repertoires in COVID-19. Categorization into cohorts depended on clinical history that participants reported. The protocol was immunoSEQ multiplex PCR, while the TCRdb copy is restricted to in-frame clones and leaves out a portion. This sample has some 170,000 clones, with roughly 87% found just once. Germline loops: CDR1 MNHNS, CDR2 SASEGT. The CDR3 covers 11 residues. V was shortened by 3 bases and J by 9 bases, with 6 bases between the two germline ends. The source material was PBMCs or T cells enriched from blood (not recorded which). This TCR derives from a human donor with acute COVID-19. The donor label of this sample is uncertain. The chain employs TRBV6-1 and TRBJ2-4; the D gene is possibly TRBD2 (5 bases). The DNA of the CDR3 is TGTGCCAGCAGTGATGGAGGCATTCAGTACTTC. Its translation is CASSDGGIQYF.